This T cell receptor beta chain was obtained from a study of response to subunit inactivated influenza vaccine. Whole-study findings and limits: The study's authors posited that every seasonal influenza vaccination enlists few new T cells.

Of note for this clonotype: What it recognizes is unknown.

The germline V and J ends were trimmed by 5 bases and 4 bases, with 9 bases remaining between them. The CDR3 spans 13 residues. Germline values: CDR1 ENHRY, CDR2 SYGVKD. A single record per CDR3 protein comes from TCRdb applying MiXCR to the RT-PCR reads. The sample records 600,000 to 850,000 distinct CDR3 sequences, roughly 15% being singletons. This material consisted of PBMCs from blood, taken less than 15 days before vaccination. This chain connects TRBV10-3 to TRBJ1-3; the D is unclear. This clonotype was sampled from a man aged 50 to 59 who received an inactivated influenza vaccine. In DNA form, the CDR3 reads TGTGCCATCAGTCCTACTGCGGGAAACACCATATATTTT. Translating it yields CAISPTAGNTIYF.